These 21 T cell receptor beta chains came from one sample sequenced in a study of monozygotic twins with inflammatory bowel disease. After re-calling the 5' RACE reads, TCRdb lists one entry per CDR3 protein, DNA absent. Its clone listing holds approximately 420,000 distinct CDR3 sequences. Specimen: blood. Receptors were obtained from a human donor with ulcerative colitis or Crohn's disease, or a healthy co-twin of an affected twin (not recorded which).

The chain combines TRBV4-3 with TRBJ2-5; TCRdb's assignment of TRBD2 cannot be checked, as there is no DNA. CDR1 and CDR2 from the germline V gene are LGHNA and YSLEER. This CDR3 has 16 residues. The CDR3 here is CASSQMWGEGEETQYF.

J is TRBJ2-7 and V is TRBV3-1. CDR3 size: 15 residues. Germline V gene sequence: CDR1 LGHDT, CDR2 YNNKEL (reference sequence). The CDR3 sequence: CASSQVSWSSYEQYF.

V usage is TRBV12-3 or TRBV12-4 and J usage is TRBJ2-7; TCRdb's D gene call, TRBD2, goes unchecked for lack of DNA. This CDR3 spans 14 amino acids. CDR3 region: CASSPLAGNYEQYF.

CDR3 residues: CSACPGADTQYF. The chain combines TRBV20-1 with TRBJ2-3; TCRdb's D call of TRBD1 is untestable without DNA. This CDR3 is built from 12 residues. Germline V gives CDR1 DFQATT, CDR2 SNEGSKA (reference sequence).

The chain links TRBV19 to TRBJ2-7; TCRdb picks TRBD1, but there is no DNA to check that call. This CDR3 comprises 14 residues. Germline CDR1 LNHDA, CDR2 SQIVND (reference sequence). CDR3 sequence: CVRTPGQGPIEQYF.

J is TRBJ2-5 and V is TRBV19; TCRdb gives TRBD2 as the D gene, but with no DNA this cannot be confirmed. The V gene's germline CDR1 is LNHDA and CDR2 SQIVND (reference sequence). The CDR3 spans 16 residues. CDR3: CASSRSSLGRGETQYF.

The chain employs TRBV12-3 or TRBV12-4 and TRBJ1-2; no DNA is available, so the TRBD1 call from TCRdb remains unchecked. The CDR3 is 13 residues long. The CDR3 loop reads CASSSGWGDGYTF.

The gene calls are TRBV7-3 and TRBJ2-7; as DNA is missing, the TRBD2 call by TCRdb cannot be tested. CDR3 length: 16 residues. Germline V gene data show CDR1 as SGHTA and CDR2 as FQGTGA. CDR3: CASSLMLAGHRYEQYF.

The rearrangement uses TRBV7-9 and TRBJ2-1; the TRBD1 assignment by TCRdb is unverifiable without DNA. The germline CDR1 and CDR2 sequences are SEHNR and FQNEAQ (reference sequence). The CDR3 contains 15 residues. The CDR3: CASAPRTGIYNEQFF. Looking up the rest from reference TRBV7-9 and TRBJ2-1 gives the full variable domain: DTGVSQNPRHKITKRGQNVTFRCDPISEHNRLYWYRQTLGQGPEFLTYFQNEAQLEKSRLLSDRFSAERPKGSFSTLEIQRTEQGDSAMYLCASAPRTGIYNEQFFGPGTRLTVL.

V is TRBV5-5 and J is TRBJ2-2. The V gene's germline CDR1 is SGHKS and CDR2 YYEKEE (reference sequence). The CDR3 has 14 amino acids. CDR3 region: CASSLGDSVGELFF.

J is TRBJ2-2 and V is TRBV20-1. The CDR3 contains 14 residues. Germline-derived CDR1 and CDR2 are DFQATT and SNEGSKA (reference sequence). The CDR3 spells CSAHGPMNTGELFF.

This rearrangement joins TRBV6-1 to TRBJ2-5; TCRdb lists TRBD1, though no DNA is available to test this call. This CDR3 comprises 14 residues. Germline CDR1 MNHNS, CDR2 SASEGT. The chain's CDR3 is CASSAGQGQETQYF.

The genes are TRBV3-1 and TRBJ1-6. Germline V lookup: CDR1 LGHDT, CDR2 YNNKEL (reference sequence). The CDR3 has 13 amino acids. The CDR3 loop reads CASSQLPNSPLHF.

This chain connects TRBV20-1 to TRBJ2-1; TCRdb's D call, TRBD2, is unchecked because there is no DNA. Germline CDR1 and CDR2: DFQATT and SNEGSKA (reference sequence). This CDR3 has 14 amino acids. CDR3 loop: CSARTSGRLGEQFF.

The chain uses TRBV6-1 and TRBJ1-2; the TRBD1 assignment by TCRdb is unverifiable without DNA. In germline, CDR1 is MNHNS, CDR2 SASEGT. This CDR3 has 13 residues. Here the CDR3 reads CASTPGGDYGYTF.

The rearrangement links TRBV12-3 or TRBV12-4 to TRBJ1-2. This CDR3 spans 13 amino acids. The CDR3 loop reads CASSFGRVYGYTF.

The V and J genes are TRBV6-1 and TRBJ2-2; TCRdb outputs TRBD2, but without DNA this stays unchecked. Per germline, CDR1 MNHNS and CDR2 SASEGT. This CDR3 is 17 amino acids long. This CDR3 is CASTRIWRGGSDGELFF.

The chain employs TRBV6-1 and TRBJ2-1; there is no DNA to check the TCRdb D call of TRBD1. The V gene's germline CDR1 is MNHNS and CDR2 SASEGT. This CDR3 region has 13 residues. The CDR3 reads CASSPWGADEQFF.

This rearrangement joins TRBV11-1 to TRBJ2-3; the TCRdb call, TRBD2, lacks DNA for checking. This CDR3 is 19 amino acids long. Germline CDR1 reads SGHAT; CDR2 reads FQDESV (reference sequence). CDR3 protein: CASSLESWGLAESTDTQYF.

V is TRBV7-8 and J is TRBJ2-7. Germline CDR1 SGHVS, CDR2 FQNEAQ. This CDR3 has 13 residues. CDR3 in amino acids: CASSLASNYEQYF. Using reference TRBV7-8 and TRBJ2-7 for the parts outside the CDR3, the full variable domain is GAGVSQSPRYKVAKRGQDVALRCDPISGHVSLFWYQQALGQGPEFLTYFQNEAQLDKSGLPSDRFFAERPEGSVSTLKIQRTQQEDSAVYLCASSLASNYEQYFGPGTRLTVT.

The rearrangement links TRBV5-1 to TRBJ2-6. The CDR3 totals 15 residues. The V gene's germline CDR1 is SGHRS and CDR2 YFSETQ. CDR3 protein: CASSPDRPGANVLTF.